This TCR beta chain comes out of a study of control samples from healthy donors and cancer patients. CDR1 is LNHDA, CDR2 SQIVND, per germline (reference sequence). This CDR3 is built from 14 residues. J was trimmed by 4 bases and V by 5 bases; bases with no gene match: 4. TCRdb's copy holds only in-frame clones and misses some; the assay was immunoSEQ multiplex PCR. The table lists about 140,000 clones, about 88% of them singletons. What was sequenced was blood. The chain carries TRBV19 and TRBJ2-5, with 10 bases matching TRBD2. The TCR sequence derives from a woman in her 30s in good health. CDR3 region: CASSAIAGGETQYF. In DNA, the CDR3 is TGTGCCAGTAGTGCAATAGCGGGAGGAGAGACCCAGTACTTC.